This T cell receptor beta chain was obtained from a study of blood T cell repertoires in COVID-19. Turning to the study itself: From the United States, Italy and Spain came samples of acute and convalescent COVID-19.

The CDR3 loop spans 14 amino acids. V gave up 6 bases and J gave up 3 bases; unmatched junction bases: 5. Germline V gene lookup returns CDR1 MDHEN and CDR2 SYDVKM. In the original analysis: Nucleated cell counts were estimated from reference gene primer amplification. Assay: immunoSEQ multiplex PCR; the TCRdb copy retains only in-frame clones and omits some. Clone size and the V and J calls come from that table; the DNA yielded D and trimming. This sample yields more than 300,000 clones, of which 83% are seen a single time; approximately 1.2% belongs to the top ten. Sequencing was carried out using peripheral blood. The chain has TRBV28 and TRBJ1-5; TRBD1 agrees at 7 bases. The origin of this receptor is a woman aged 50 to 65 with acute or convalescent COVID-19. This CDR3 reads CASSFGTVNQPQHF. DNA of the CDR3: TGTGCCAGCAGCTTCGGGACAGTCAATCAGCCCCAGCATTTT.